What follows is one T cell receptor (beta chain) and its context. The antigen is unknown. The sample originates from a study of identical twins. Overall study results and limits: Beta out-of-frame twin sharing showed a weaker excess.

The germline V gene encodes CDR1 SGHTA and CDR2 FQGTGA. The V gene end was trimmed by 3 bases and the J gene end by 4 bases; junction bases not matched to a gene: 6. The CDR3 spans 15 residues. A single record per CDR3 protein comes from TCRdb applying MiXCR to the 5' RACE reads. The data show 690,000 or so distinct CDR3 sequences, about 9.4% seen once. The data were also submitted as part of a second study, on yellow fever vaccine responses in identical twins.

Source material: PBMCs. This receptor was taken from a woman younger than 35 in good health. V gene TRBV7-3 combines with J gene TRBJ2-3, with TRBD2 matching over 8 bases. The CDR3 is CASSFVSGGADTQYF. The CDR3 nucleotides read TGTGCCAGCAGCTTCGTAAGCGGGGGCGCAGATACGCAGTATTTT.